This TCR beta chain was captured in a study of shared clonotypes between healthy human individuals. Germline values: CDR1 MDHEN, CDR2 SYDVKM. The CDR3 runs to 13 residues. Trimming pared 6 bases from V and 7 bases from J, leaving 10 bases between. Once extracted for a subset, genomic DNA was divided evenly among several immunoSEQ plates. Sorted-subset replicate PCR reactions were performed with approximately 190 ng DNA, corresponding to about 32,000 T cell genomes. Original methodology: Filtering differed for immunoSEQ, which gave only junction sequences without quality scores. The data were produced by immunoSEQ multiplex PCR, yet TCRdb's version contains in-frame clones alone and is incomplete. V, J and clone size derive from that table, while D and trimming were established from the DNA sequence. The table has 2,100,000 or so clones, around 95% seen once. In regard to this clone: Its specificity is not known. Within the sample, other DNA sequences also encode this same CDR3.

Study-wide results and limits: Only a few donors were included, so the genetic and exposure-history diversity represented was limited.

The chain has TRBV28 and TRBJ1-6; D is ambiguous. The sequenced sample consisted of naive CD4+ T cells sorted from blood. The subset here: CD45RA+ positively selected. This receptor was identified in a man younger than 35 in good health. The DNA for the CDR3 is TGTGCCAGCAGCCCCCCTGGCAATTCACCCCTCCACTTT. The encoded protein is CASSPPGNSPLHF.